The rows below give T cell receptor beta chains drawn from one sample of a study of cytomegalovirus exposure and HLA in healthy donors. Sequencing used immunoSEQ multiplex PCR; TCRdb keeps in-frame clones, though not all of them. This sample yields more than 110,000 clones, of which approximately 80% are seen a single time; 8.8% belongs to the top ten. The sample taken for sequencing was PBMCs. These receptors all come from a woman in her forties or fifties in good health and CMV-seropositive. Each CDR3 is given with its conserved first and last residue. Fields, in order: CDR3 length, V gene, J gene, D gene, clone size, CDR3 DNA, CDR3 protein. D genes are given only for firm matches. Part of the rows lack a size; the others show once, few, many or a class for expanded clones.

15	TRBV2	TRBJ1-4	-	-	TGTGCCAGCAGCAGGGGTGGTCCGACTAATGAAAAACTGTTTTTT	CASSRGGPTNEKLFF
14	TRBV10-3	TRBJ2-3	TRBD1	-	TGTGCCATCAGGAGGACAGGGGAGGCAGATACGCAGTATTTT	CAIRRTGEADTQYF
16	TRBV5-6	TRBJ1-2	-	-	TGTGCCAGCAGCATCAAAGGTGCCCTTTGGGCTTATGGCTACACCTTC	CASSIKGALWAYGYTF
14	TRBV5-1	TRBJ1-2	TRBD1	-	TGCGCCAGCAGCCCATCACAGGGGGCATATGGCTACACCTTC	CASSPSQGAYGYTF
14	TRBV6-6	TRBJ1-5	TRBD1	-	TGTGCCAGCAGTTTGGGACAGGGGGGCCAGCCCCAGCATTTT	CASSLGQGGQPQHF
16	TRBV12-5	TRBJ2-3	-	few	TGTGCTAGTGGGGGGCTGGGACTGATTGGTGGAGATACGCAGTATTTT	CASGGLGLIGGDTQYF
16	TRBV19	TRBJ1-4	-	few	TGTGCCAGTAGGTCGGGACAACTATCAACTAATGAAAAACTGTTTTTT	CASRSGQLSTNEKLFF
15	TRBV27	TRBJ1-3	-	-	TGTGCCAGCAGTTCCCGAGGCTCCTCTGGAAACACCATATATTTT	CASSSRGSSGNTIYF
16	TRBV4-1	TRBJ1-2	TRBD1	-	TGCGCCAGCAGCCAGACCCCCGGGCAGGGGGCATATGGCTACACCTTC	CASSQTPGQGAYGYTF
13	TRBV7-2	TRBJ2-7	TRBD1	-	TGTGCCAGCAGCTTGGACAGGGGGTATGAGCAGTACTTC	CASSLDRGYEQYF